What follows are 10 T cell receptor beta chains derived from one specimen sequenced in a study of T cells in women clearing cervical HPV infection. This table comes from immunoSEQ multiplex PCR, and its TCRdb copy is limited to in-frame clones, with some not included. This repertoire includes 35,000 to 45,000 clones. The source material was blood buffy coat. The receptors here all came from a woman aged 18 to 75 with a cervical HPV16 infection that either progressed to CIN3+ or cleared (not recorded which).

Concerning this clone: The CDR3 extends 3 residues past the end of the read, so its final part is completed from the germline J gene. This chain connects TRBV20-1 to TRBJ2-1, with 14 bases fitting TRBD2. The ends lost 0 bases at V and 4 bases at J; junction bases unmatched: 14. Germline CDR1 reads DFQATT; CDR2 reads SNEGSKA (reference sequence). The CDR3 has 20 amino acids. The DNA read from the CDR3 is TGCAGTGCTAGAGATCAAGGACTAGCGGGAGGACCGGACCTTTACAATGAG. This encodes CSARDQGLAGGPDLYNE. The entire CDR3 sequence reads CSARDQGLAGGPDLYNEQFF.

Note on this clone: The sequence runs out 3 residues before the end of the CDR3; the remainder is reconstructed from the germline J gene. This CDR3 is also generated by other DNA sequences in the sample. This chain links TRBV7-9 with TRBJ1-2; the D is unclear. Germline V gene sequence: CDR1 SEHNR, CDR2 FQNEAQ (reference sequence). The CDR3 is made up of 12 amino acids. This CDR3 reads CASSLGRGGYTF. The CDR3 DNA, read in part, is TGTGCCAGCAGCTTAGGAAGAGGGGGC. The whole variable domain, remainder taken from reference TRBV7-9 and TRBJ1-2, is DTGVSQNPRHKITKRGQNVTFRCDPISEHNRLYWYRQTLGQGPEFLTYFQNEAQLEKSRLLSDRFSAERPKGSFSTLEIQRTEQGDSAMYLCASSLGRGGYTFGSGTRLTVV.

Of note for this clone: The read gets to within 3 residues of the CDR3 end, and the germline J gene fills in the rest. The chain is built from TRBV12-3 or TRBV12-4 and TRBJ2-2, with D possibly being TRBD2 (6 bases). Trimming cost V 6 bases and J 2 bases, with 7 bases left between them. This CDR3 contains 13 residues. CDR3 loop: CASRAGNTGELFF. The CDR3 DNA, read in part, is TGTGCCAGCAGGGCGGGAAACACCGGGGAG.

For this clone: The read falls 3 residues short of the CDR3 end, and the missing part is taken from the germline J gene. The gene calls are TRBV20-1 and TRBJ2-5, with TRBD1 as a possible D gene (7 bases). The CDR3 runs 14 residues. The germline V and J ends were trimmed by 5 bases and 3 bases, with 16 bases remaining between them. Germline V gene lookup returns CDR1 DFQATT and CDR2 SNEGSKA (reference sequence). The CDR3 bases that were read are TGCAGTGCTCCACAGGGGACTGAGAAAGAGACC. Its protein product is CSAPQGTEKET. The entire CDR3 protein reads CSAPQGTEKETQYF.

Turning to this clone: The read terminates 3 residues before the CDR3 end, so the remaining end is supplied by the germline J gene. The V and J genes are TRBV28 and TRBJ2-1; D is unclear. Per the germline V gene, CDR1 is MDHEN and CDR2 is SYDVKM. The CDR3 is 12 amino acids. V was clipped by 6 bases and J by 8 bases, with 11 bases between them. The covered CDR3 bases are TGTGCCAGCAGGTCGGGTTTTGATGAG. Residues: CASRSGFDE. The entire CDR3 sequence reads CASRSGFDEQFF.

About this clone itself: A read error may account for a junction end that differs from germline. The CDR3 extends 3 residues past the end of the read, so its final part is completed from the germline J gene. This chain links TRBV10-2 with TRBJ1-2, with D hard to call. The CDR3 is made up of 15 amino acids. The germline gives CDR1 WSHSY, CDR2 SAAADI. The part of the CDR3 DNA that was read is TGCGCCATCAGTCCCAATTTTTCCCCTAACTATGGC. Residues: CAISPNFSPNYG. The whole CDR3 sequence reads CAISPNFSPNYGYTF.

CDR3 bases read: TGTGCCAGCAGTGAAGGTTGGGCTGGGGGGTCTGGGGCCAACGTG. Residues: CASSEGWAGGSGANV. In full, the CDR3 reads CASSEGWAGGSGANVLFF. The chain is built from TRBV6-1 and TRBJ2-2, with D perhaps TRBD2 (6 bases). The CDR3 is cut off 3 residues early in the read; its end comes from the germline J gene. CDR1 MNHNS and CDR2 SASEGT come from the germline V gene. The CDR3 contains 18 residues.

Details on this clone: The missing CDR3 end, 3 residues past where the read stops, is filled in from the germline J gene. The V and J genes are TRBV7-2 and TRBJ1-5; D ambiguous. Trimming cost V 3 bases and J 3 bases, with 6 bases left between them. The CDR3 spans 13 residues. Germline V lookup: CDR1 SGHTA, CDR2 FQGNSA. The sequenced part of the CDR3 DNA is TGTGCCAGCAGCTTGAACTTCAATCAGCCC. Translating it yields CASSLNFNQP. The complete CDR3 protein is CASSLNFNQPQHF. The whole variable domain, filled in from reference TRBV7-2 and TRBJ1-5, reads GAGVSQSPSNKVTEKGKDVELRCDPISGHTALYWYRQSLGQGLEFLIYFQGNSAPDKSGLPSDRFSAERTGGSVSTLTIQRTQQEDSAVYLCASSLNFNQPQHFGDGTRLSIL.

To note about this clone: The read terminates 3 residues before the CDR3 end, so the remaining end is supplied by the germline J gene. The chain employs TRBV19 and TRBJ2-5; a possible D gene is TRBD2 (6 bases). In germline, CDR1 is LNHDA, CDR2 SQIVND (reference sequence). V was pared by 9 bases and J by 5 bases, with 22 bases between. The CDR3 is 15 amino acids. This CDR3 is CASRTLGEVGETQYF. CDR3 bases read: TGTGCCAGCCGGACCCTAGGGGAGGTCGGGGAGACC.

Note on this clone: Read data end 3 residues before the CDR3 end; the end is taken from the germline J gene. The rearrangement joins TRBV2 to TRBJ2-2, with 9 bases identical to TRBD1. V dropped 7 bases and J dropped 5; count of bases not matched to a gene: 5. Germline CDR1 reads SNHLY; CDR2 reads FYNNEI. The CDR3 has 14 amino acids. The covered CDR3 bases are TGTGCCAGCATTTCGACAGGGGGTACCGGGGAG. Its translation is CASISTGGTGE. The CDR3 in full is CASISTGGTGELFF.